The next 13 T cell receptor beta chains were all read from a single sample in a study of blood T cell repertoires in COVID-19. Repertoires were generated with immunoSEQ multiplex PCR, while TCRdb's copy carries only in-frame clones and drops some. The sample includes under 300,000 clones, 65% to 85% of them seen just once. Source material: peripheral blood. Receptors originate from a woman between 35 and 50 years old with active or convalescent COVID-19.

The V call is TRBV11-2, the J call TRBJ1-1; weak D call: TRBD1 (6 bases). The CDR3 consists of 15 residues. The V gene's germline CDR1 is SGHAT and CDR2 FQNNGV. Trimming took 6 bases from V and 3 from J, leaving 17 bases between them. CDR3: CASRPSRGGYTEAFF. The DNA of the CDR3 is TGTGCCAGCAGACCAAGCAGGGGTGGATACACTGAAGCTTTCTTT.

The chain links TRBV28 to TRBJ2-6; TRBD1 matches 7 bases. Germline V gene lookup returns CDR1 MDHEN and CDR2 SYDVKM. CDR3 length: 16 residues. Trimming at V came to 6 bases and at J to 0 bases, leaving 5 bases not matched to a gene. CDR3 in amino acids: CASRHRGPSGANVLTF. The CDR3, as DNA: TGTGCCAGCAGGCACAGGGGACCCTCTGGGGCCAACGTCCTGACTTTC.

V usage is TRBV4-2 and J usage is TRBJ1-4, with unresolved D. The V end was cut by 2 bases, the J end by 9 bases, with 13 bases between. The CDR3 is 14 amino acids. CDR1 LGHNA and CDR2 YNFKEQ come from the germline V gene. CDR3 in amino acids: CASSQNVRKKKLFF. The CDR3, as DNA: TGTGCCAGCAGCCAAAATGTCAGGAAAAAAAAACTGTTTTTT.

The CDR3 coding sequence is TGCGCCAGCAGCCAGGGGGGGACGGCCCCAGGGTCCCAGTACTTC. It codes for CASSQGGTAPGSQYF. The J gene is TRBJ2-5, the V gene TRBV4-1; 7 bases agree with TRBD2. V lost 3 bases to trimming and J lost 9 bases; unmatched junction nucleotides: 13. The germline CDR1 and CDR2 sequences are MGHRA and YSYEKL. The length of the CDR3 is 15 residues.

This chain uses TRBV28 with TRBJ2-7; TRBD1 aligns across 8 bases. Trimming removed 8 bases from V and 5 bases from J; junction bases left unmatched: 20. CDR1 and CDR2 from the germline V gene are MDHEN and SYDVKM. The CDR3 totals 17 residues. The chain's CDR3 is CASVPFGLSRGLDEQYV. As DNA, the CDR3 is TGTGCCAGCGTTCCCTTCGGCCTGAGCAGGGGGCTGGACGAGCAGTACGTC.

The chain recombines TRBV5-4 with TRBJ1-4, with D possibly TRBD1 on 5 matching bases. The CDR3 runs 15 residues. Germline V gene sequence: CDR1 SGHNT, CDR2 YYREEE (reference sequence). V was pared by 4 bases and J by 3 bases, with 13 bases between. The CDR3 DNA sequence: TGTGCCAGCAGCGCGGGGGGAGTAGCTAATGAAAAACTGTTTTTT. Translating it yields CASSAGGVANEKLFF.

The CDR3 sequence: CASSRASGGARSYGYTF. The CDR3 nucleotides are TGTGCCAGCAGCCGGGCCTCAGGGGGCGCAAGGTCCTATGGCTACACCTTC. The gene calls are TRBV7-2 and TRBJ1-2, with 8 bases aligning to TRBD1. The CDR3 is made up of 17 amino acids. Germline-derived CDR1 and CDR2 are SGHTA and FQGNSA. The junction had 15 bases not matched to a gene; V was cut back by 5 bases and J by 4 bases. The entire variable domain, with the rest obtained from reference TRBV7-2 and TRBJ1-2, is as follows: GAGVSQSPSNKVTEKGKDVELRCDPISGHTALYWYRQSLGQGLEFLIYFQGNSAPDKSGLPSDRFSAERTGGSVSTLTIQRTQQEDSAVYLCASSRASGGARSYGYTFGSGTRLTVV.

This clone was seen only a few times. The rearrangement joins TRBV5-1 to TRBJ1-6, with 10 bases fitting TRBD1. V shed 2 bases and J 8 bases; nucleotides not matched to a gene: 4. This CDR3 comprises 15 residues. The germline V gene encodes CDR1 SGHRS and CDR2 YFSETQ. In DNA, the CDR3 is TGCGCCAGCAGCTTAACTGGGACAGGGGATTCACCCCTCCACTTT. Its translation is CASSLTGTGDSPLHF.

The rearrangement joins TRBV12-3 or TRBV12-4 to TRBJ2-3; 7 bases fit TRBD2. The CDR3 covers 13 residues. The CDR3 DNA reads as TGTGCGGAGGGGCTAGCGGGCACAGATACGCAGTATTTT. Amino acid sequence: CAEGLAGTDTQYF.

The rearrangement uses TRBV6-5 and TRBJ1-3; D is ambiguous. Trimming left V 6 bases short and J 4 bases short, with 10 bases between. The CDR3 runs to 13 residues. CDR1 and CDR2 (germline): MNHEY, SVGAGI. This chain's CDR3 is CASRGSGGNTIYF. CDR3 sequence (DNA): TGTGCCAGCAGAGGGAGTGGGGGAAACACCATATATTTT.

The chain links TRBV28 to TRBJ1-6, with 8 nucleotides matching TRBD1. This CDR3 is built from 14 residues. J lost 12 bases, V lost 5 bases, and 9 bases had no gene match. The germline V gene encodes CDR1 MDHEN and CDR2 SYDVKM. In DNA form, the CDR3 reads TGTGCCAGCAGTCCCCGGACAGGGCTAAGACCCCTCCACTTT. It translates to CASSPRTGLRPLHF.

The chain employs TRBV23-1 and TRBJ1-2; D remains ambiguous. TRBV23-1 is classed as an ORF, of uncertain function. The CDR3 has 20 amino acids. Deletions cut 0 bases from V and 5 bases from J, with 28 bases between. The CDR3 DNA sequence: TGCGCCAGCAGTCAATCGATGTCGGGCGACCGCTTCACCCCGGGGTATGGCTACACCTTC. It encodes CASSQSMSGDRFTPGYGYTF.

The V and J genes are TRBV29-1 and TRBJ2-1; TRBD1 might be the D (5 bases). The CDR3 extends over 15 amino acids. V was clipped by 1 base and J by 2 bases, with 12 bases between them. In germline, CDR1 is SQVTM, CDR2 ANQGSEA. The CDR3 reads CSVEGRQSAYNEQFF. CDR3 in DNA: TGCAGCGTTGAAGGTAGACAGTCCGCCTACAATGAGCAGTTCTTC.